A single sample gave rise to the 28 T cell receptor beta chains below, sequenced in a study of technical replicates of blood from a few donors (dated by TCRdb to the late 2010s). The library was produced with the immunoSEQ multiplex PCR assay. TCRdb carries this immuneACCESS record with in-frame sequences only. Its versions omit some clonotypes, under half of them owing to an unresolved V gene in the studies checked, with the rest unexplained. The sample table lists under 80,000 clones, 75% to 95% of them with a count of one. The top ten hold approximately 0.4% of the sample. The sample taken for sequencing was T cells isolated from PBMCs. These receptors all come from a human donor in good health. Some clones in this sample may be carry-over from other donors' samples.

The genes are TRBV7-8 and TRBJ2-3; 7 nucleotides line up with TRBD2. Looked up from germline, CDR1 is SGHVS and CDR2 is FQNEAQ. V lost 1 base to trimming and J lost 3 bases; unmatched junction nucleotides: 7. There are 16 residues in the CDR3. For the CDR3, the DNA is TGTGCCAGCAGCTTAGTGGGAGGGGATGTAACAGATACGCAGTATTTT. It translates to CASSLVGGDVTDTQYF.

This chain connects TRBV19 to TRBJ2-7, with a tentative D call TRBD2 (5 bases). This CDR3 is built from 13 residues. Germline values: CDR1 LNHDA, CDR2 SQIVND (reference sequence). V lost 5 bases and J 7 bases, leaving 15 bases between the germline ends. The CDR3 coding sequence is TGTGCCAGTAGTTCAGGACTCTCTAAGGAGCAGTACTTC. Residues: CASSSGLSKEQYF.

The chain joins TRBV7-3 to TRBJ2-1; possibly TRBD2 for D (5 bases). V gave up 1 base and J gave up 1 base, with 5 bases separating them. Germline CDR1 reads SGHTA; CDR2 reads FQGTGA. There are 14 residues in the CDR3. As DNA, the CDR3 is TGTGCCAGCAGCTTAAGCGGGTCCTACAATGAGCAGTTCTTC. As protein: CASSLSGSYNEQFF.

A note on this clone: The DNA is omitted, as the CDR3 cannot be located on it reliably, and the CDR3 follows TCRdb's listing. J is TRBJ1-2 and V is TRBV6-5; the table's D call TRBD1 went unverified against the DNA. Germline-derived CDR1 and CDR2 are MNHEY and SVGAGI. The CDR3 is 13 residues long, ends included. This chain's CDR3 is CASSSSTGFGYTF.

The gene calls are TRBV5-1 and TRBJ1-4, with D uncertain. CDR3 length: 15 residues. The ends were cut back, 2 bases at V and 5 bases at J, with 13 bases in the middle. CDR1 is SGHRS and CDR2 is YFSETQ in the germline V gene. CDR3 amino acids: CASSFGGGENEKLFF. Here the CDR3 DNA reads TGCGCCAGCAGCTTTGGAGGCGGTGAGAATGAAAAACTGTTTTTT.

This clone was observed a few times. V is TRBV28 and J is TRBJ1-1, with 8 nucleotides matching TRBD1. J gave up 1 base and V 8 bases, and 6 bases lay outside the gene matches. CDR3 length: 14 amino acids. From germline, CDR1 is MDHEN and CDR2 SYDVKM. CDR3 sequence (DNA): TGTGCCAGCGGAAGGACAGGGAGGAACACTGAAGCTTTCTTT. This gives the protein CASGRTGRNTEAFF.

The rearrangement joins TRBV7-3 to TRBJ2-1; D is undetermined. V was cut by 2 bases and J by 9 bases, with 8 bases left in between. The germline CDR1 and CDR2 sequences are SGHTA and FQGTGA. This CDR3 contains 12 residues. The CDR3: CASSLGTGEQFF. DNA for the CDR3: TGTGCCAGCAGCTTAGGCACGGGTGAGCAGTTCTTC.

The V call is TRBV5-4, the J call TRBJ2-3, with 10 positions matching TRBD2. Germline V CDR1 and CDR2: SGHNT, YYREEE (reference sequence). This CDR3 comprises 14 residues. The V segment lost 4 bases and the J segment 4 bases; nucleotides outside the gene matches: 3. The CDR3 loop reads CASSPGLAADTQYF. The CDR3 bases are TGTGCCAGCAGCCCAGGACTAGCGGCAGATACGCAGTATTTT.

The gene calls are TRBV11-3 and TRBJ2-1; D perhaps matches TRBD1 (6 bases). Germline CDR1 reads SGHNT; CDR2 reads YENEEA. V lost 1 base and J lost 8, with 9 bases in between. The length of the CDR3 is 13 residues. Here the CDR3 reads CASSLGRGDEQFF. CDR3 DNA: TGTGCCAGCAGCTTAGGCAGGGGTGATGAGCAGTTCTTC.

The chain has TRBV4-1 and TRBJ1-1; D is undetermined. The ends were cut back, 0 bases at V and 4 bases at J, with 6 bases in the middle. Germline CDR1 MGHRA, CDR2 YSYEKL. The CDR3 is 13 amino acids. This chain's CDR3 is CASSQEVATEAFF. The CDR3 DNA reads as TGCGCCAGCAGCCAAGAAGTAGCCACTGAAGCTTTCTTT.

J is TRBJ2-7 and V is TRBV30; no clear D gene. Germline-derived CDR1 and CDR2 are GTSNPN and SVGIG (reference sequence). V was shortened by 2 bases and J by 4 bases, with 9 bases between the two germline ends. This CDR3 spans 12 amino acids. The CDR3 reads CAWSPPSYEQYF. The CDR3 nucleotides are TGTGCCTGGAGTCCTCCTTCGTACGAGCAGTACTTC.

The rearrangement uses TRBV7-2 and TRBJ2-2; 10 bases map to TRBD2. V lost 5 bases to trimming and J lost 4 bases; unmatched junction nucleotides: 4. Germline assignment: CDR1 SGHTA and CDR2 FQGNSA. This CDR3 region has 15 residues. The CDR3 spells CASSQSGRATGELFF. CDR3 in DNA: TGTGCCAGCAGCCAAAGCGGGAGGGCCACCGGGGAGCTGTTTTTT.

The gene calls are TRBV5-6 and TRBJ2-5; 9 bases align to TRBD1. The CDR3 has 13 residues. Germline lookup yields CDR1 SGHDT and CDR2 YYEEEE. V was clipped by 5 bases and J by 4 bases; unmatched bases: 3. The CDR3 DNA is TGTGCCAGCAGTCTGGACAGGGGAGAGACCCAGTACTTC. It is translated as CASSLDRGETQYF.

The gene calls are TRBV19 and TRBJ2-7; TRBD1 matches 12 bases. V shed 6 bases and J 1 base; nucleotides not matched to a gene: 7. The CDR3 is 16 residues long. The germline V gene has CDR1 LNHDA and CDR2 SQIVND (reference sequence). The CDR3 coding sequence is TGTGCCAGTAGATATCCGGGACAGGGGGCATCCTACGAGCAGTACTTC. It is translated as CASRYPGQGASYEQYF.

This clone was recorded only once. CDR3: CASSSRGRAFF. The CDR3 DNA reads as TGTGCCAGCAGCTCAAGGGGGCGAGCTTTCTTT. V is TRBV5-6 and J is TRBJ1-1; the match to TRBD1 covers 7 bases. CDR1 and CDR2 from the germline V gene are SGHDT and YYEEEE. This CDR3 is built from 11 residues. Germline trimming cut 3 bases from V and 10 bases from J; bases unmatched to any gene: 3.

The CDR3 protein is CASSYGRGGPIYF. For the CDR3, the DNA is TGTGCCAGCAGTTACGGGCGGGGAGGACCCATATATTTT. The chain links TRBV6-5 to TRBJ1-3; D remains unclear. Looked up from germline, CDR1 is MNHEY and CDR2 is SVGAGI. Trimming cost V 2 bases and J 11 bases, with 13 bases left between them. The CDR3 is made up of 13 amino acids.

The gene calls are TRBV27 and TRBJ2-7; the D is unclear. V lost 5 bases and J 5 bases, leaving 13 bases between the germline ends. CDR3 size: 13 residues. Germline lookup yields CDR1 MNHEY and CDR2 SMNVEV (reference sequence). CDR3 loop: CASSQRPRDEQYF. The CDR3 nucleotides are TGTGCCAGCAGTCAAAGGCCCCGGGACGAGCAGTACTTC.

V usage is TRBV7-8 and J usage is TRBJ1-2; tentative D call: TRBD1 (6 bases). Germline values: CDR1 SGHVS, CDR2 FQNEAQ. Trimming took off 4 bases at V and 4 bases at J, with 22 bases between the two ends. This CDR3 spans 17 amino acids. The CDR3 DNA sequence: TGTGCCAGCAGCTCGACGGCAATTAACGACAGGTTCTATGGCTACACCTTC. Encoded protein: CASSSTAINDRFYGYTF.

J is TRBJ2-5 and V is TRBV4-3; tentatively, D is TRBD2 (6 bases). This CDR3 is 15 amino acids long. Per germline, CDR1 LGHNA and CDR2 YSLEER. V lost 2 bases and J 1 base, leaving 11 bases between the germline ends. CDR3 region: CASSQSLAFQETQYF. CDR3 nucleotide sequence: TGCGCCAGCAGCCAATCTCTAGCGTTCCAAGAGACCCAGTACTTC.

The CDR3, as DNA: TGTGCCAGCAGCTTTCGACTGACGAACACCGGGGAGCTGTTTTTT. Protein sequence: CASSFRLTNTGELFF. This chain links TRBV5-8 with TRBJ2-2; no clear D gene. The germline V gene has CDR1 SGHTS and CDR2 YDEGEE. This CDR3 has 15 amino acids. Trimming took 2 bases from V and 0 from J, leaving 8 bases between them. The entire variable domain, with the rest obtained from reference TRBV5-8 and TRBJ2-2, is as follows: EAGVTQSPTHLIKTRGQQATLRCSPISGHTSVYWYQQALGLGLQFLLWYDEGEERNRGNFPPRFSGRQFPNYSSELNVNALELEDSALYLCASSFRLTNTGELFFGEGSRLTVL.

The chain recombines TRBV30 with TRBJ2-7; 7 bases align to TRBD2. Trimming cost V 0 bases and J 5 bases; bases outside gene matches: 10. This CDR3 is built from 15 residues. Germline V gives CDR1 GTSNPN, CDR2 SVGIG (reference sequence). The CDR3 DNA follows: TGTGCCTGGAGTGTCGGGACTATTCTAGGGGACGAGCAGTACTTC. Amino acid sequence: CAWSVGTILGDEQYF. The entire variable domain, with the rest obtained from reference TRBV30 and TRBJ2-7, is as follows: SQTIHQWPATLVQPVGSPLSLECTVEGTSNPNLYWYRQAAGRGLQLLFYSVGIGQISSEVPQNLSASRPQDRQFILSSKKLLLSDSGFYLCAWSVGTILGDEQYFGPGTRLTVT.

The genes are TRBV7-6 and TRBJ2-3; no reliable D call. CDR1 and CDR2 from the germline V gene are SGHVS and FNYEAQ. The CDR3 runs to 15 residues. V gave up 4 bases and J gave up 3 bases, with 14 bases separating them. CDR3 amino acids: CASSSLTRETDTQYF. CDR3 bases: TGTGCCAGCAGCTCCCTAACCCGCGAAACAGATACGCAGTATTTT.

This clone was seen once. V is TRBV9 and J is TRBJ2-5; 9 nucleotides match TRBD1. The J call may be faulty, since TRBJ2-7 better matches the DNA end. The CDR3 consists of 14 residues. Germline loops: CDR1 SGDLS, CDR2 YYNGEE. CDR3 DNA sequence: TGTGCCAGCAGCGAGGGGGACAGGGCCTACGAGCAGTACTTC. This sequence encodes CASSEGDRAYEQYF.

V gene TRBV12-5 combines with J gene TRBJ2-2; TRBD1 is a possible D gene (7 bases). V was trimmed by 6 bases and J by 6 bases, leaving 23 bases between them. Germline V gene data show CDR1 as LGHNT and CDR2 as FRNRAP. This CDR3 contains 17 residues. CDR3 nucleotides: TGTGCTAGTGGGCCCCCCTTGACAGGGAGGAATGCCGGGGAGCTGTTTTTT. Encoded protein: CASGPPLTGRNAGELFF.

The rearrangement uses TRBV27 and TRBJ2-1; no clear D. Trimming removed 5 bases at V and 7 bases at J, with 12 bases between. CDR3 size: 13 residues. Germline values: CDR1 MNHEY, CDR2 SMNVEV (reference sequence). CDR3 in amino acids: CASSLLNLNEQFF. CDR3 coding DNA: TGTGCCAGCAGTCTACTTAATCTGAATGAGCAGTTCTTC.

J is TRBJ2-3 and V is TRBV5-1, with 14 bases lining up with TRBD2. V lost 4 bases and J lost 4; bases outside the gene matches: 2. CDR1 and CDR2 from the germline V gene are SGHRS and YFSETQ. The CDR3 has 15 amino acids. The CDR3 spells CASSGTSGSPDTQYF. The DNA for the CDR3 is TGCGCCAGCAGCGGGACTAGCGGGAGTCCAGATACGCAGTATTTT.

The V gene is TRBV7-2, the J gene TRBJ2-7; 9 nucleotides line up with TRBD1. This CDR3 has 14 residues. V lost 5 bases to trimming and J lost 5 bases; unmatched junction nucleotides: 7. Germline loops: CDR1 SGHTA, CDR2 FQGNSA. The CDR3 DNA reads TGTGCCAGCAGCCCACAGGGGGCCTTAGACGAGCAGTACTTC. Translated: CASSPQGALDEQYF.

The rearrangement links TRBV4-3 to TRBJ2-5, with 11 nucleotides matching TRBD2. Germline-derived CDR1 and CDR2 are LGHNA and YSLEER. The CDR3 has 16 residues. Trimming took 3 bases from V and 5 from J; bases not matched to a gene: 8. CDR3 sequence (DNA): TGCGCCAGCAGCCAGGGTACTAGCGGGAGTTTTGAGACCCAGTACTTC. It codes for CASSQGTSGSFETQYF.